These 15 T cell receptor beta chains share one sample of origin, sequenced in a study of blood T cell repertoires in COVID-19 (TCRdb year 2020). The library was obtained by the immunoSEQ multiplex PCR assay. Entries here come from immuneACCESS through TCRdb and include only in-frame sequences with V and J called. Some clones fail to appear in such tables; in the studies checked, an unresolved V gene covers under half of the shortfall, and the cause of the remainder is unknown. The sample has fewer than 400,000 clones on record, around four fifths of them singletons. Under 3% of the sample lies in the top ten. The sample was peripheral blood. The receptor source for this set is a man under 40 with active or convalescent COVID-19.

The CDR3, as DNA: TGTGCCAGCAGCCCGGGGGGGGAACCGCCTAACACTGAAGCTTTCTTT. Amino acid sequence: CASSPGGEPPNTEAFF. V gene TRBV6-6 combines with J gene TRBJ1-1, with a possible D match to TRBD1 (5 bases). V lost 6 bases, J lost 2 bases, and 19 bases lay in between. Germline V gene sequence: CDR1 MNHNY, CDR2 SVGAGI (reference sequence). The CDR3 totals 16 residues.

The rearrangement joins TRBV4-3 to TRBJ2-1; D perhaps matches TRBD2 (7 bases). Deletions cut 4 bases from V and 7 bases from J, with 17 bases between. CDR1 and CDR2 (germline): LGHNA, YSLEER. The length of the CDR3 is 15 residues. The CDR3 DNA reads TGCGCCAGCAGCCCCACCGGGGGGCGGGTGAATGAGCAGTTCTTC. Translating it yields CASSPTGGRVNEQFF.

The chain uses TRBV5-1 and TRBJ2-3; the match to TRBD2 covers 8 bases. CDR1 is SGHRS, CDR2 YFSETQ, per germline. This CDR3 comprises 16 residues. The junction had 8 bases not matched to a gene; V was cut back by 0 bases and J by 5 bases. CDR3 region: CASSLVLAGTQDTQYF. As DNA, the CDR3 is TGCGCCAGCAGCTTGGTGTTAGCGGGGACCCAAGATACGCAGTATTTT.

This rearrangement joins TRBV28 to TRBJ1-1, with TRBD1 as a possible D gene (5 bases). This CDR3 has 14 amino acids. V dropped 2 bases and J dropped 4 bases, with 11 bases sitting between them. CDR1 is MDHEN, CDR2 SYDVKM, per germline. The CDR3 here is CASSLPDIRTEAFF. CDR3 bases: TGTGCCAGCAGTTTACCGGACATTCGCACTGAAGCTTTCTTT.

This clone was recorded once. The chain links TRBV4-2 to TRBJ1-5, with no clear D. This CDR3 has 13 amino acids. V lost 1 base, J lost 8 bases, and 9 bases lay in between. Germline CDR1 LGHNA, CDR2 YNFKEQ. CDR3 coding DNA: TGTGCCAGCAGCCAAGTCCCCGGGGAGCCCCAGCATTTT. Translation gives CASSQVPGEPQHF.

With respect to this clone: Its ends do not fully match the called genes, so a read error is possible. V is TRBV4-2 and J is TRBJ2-1, with no clear D. The CDR3 runs to 12 residues. CDR1 LGHNA and CDR2 YNFKEQ come from the germline V gene. In DNA form, the CDR3 reads TGTGCCAGCAGCCAAGGGCACAATAAGCAGTTCTTC. This gives the protein CASSQGHNKQFF.

Details on this clone: Other DNA sequences in this sample translate to the same CDR3. V gene TRBV20-1 combines with J gene TRBJ2-1; 7 nucleotides line up with TRBD1. This CDR3 region has 11 residues. Trimming cost V 2 bases and J 9 bases; bases outside gene matches: 1. CDR1 and CDR2 (germline): DFQATT, SNEGSKA (reference sequence). CDR3 in amino acids: CSARPGGEQFF. CDR3 in DNA: TGCAGTGCTAGACCAGGGGGTGAGCAGTTCTTC.

This rearrangement joins TRBV6-5 to TRBJ1-5, with a tentative D call TRBD1 (6 bases). The V end lost 6 bases, the J end lost 6 bases, and 12 bases lay between the germline ends. Germline V CDR1 and CDR2: MNHEY, SVGAGI. The CDR3 sequence is 13 residues long. CDR3 sequence (DNA): TGTGCCAGCAGCCGGACAGTCACTCAGCCCCAGCATTTT. It yields the protein CASSRTVTQPQHF.

The genes are TRBV6-6 and TRBJ1-6, with 8 bases fitting TRBD1. This CDR3 spans 16 amino acids. The germline CDR1 and CDR2 sequences are MNHNY and SVGAGI (reference sequence). V gave up 7 bases and J gave up 7 bases; unmatched junction bases: 12. The CDR3 nucleotides read TGTGCCAGCACCAGGAGGACAGGGACCGTAAATTCACCCCTCCACTTT. It codes for CASTRRTGTVNSPLHF.

J is TRBJ1-1 and V is TRBV7-9; D may be TRBD1 (6 bases). Per the germline V gene, CDR1 is SEHNR and CDR2 is FQNEAQ (reference sequence). The germline V and J ends were trimmed by 6 bases and 7 bases, with 21 bases remaining between them. The CDR3 spans 15 residues. The CDR3 DNA follows: TGTGCCAGCAGGCCTCCAGGGGACCAACCATATGAAGCTTTCTTT. The encoded protein is CASRPPGDQPYEAFF.

This chain links TRBV4-2 with TRBJ1-2; tentatively, D is TRBD1 (6 bases). Germline V CDR1 and CDR2: LGHNA, YNFKEQ. The CDR3 length is 16 residues. The V and J ends lost 0 bases and 5 bases respectively, with 16 bases between them. For the CDR3, the DNA is TGTGCCAGCAGCCAAGATCTCGGGGGGCGCGGGTATGGCTACACCTTC. This translates into CASSQDLGGRGYGYTF.

V and J are TRBV7-9 and TRBJ2-5; a possible D gene is TRBD1 (5 bases). The V and J ends lost 3 bases and 2 bases respectively, with 10 bases between them. The CDR3 spans 14 residues. From germline, CDR1 is SEHNR and CDR2 FQNEAQ (reference sequence). The CDR3 sequence is CASSFWTLQETQYF. The CDR3 nucleotides are TGTGCCAGCAGCTTTTGGACATTACAAGAGACCCAGTACTTC.

This chain uses TRBV27 with TRBJ2-3; perhaps TRBD2 as D (7 bases). The CDR3 consists of 15 residues. The V end was cut by 4 bases, the J end by 4 bases, with 15 bases between. Germline values: CDR1 MNHEY, CDR2 SMNVEV (reference sequence). CDR3 in amino acids: CASSSRGGGADTQYF. The CDR3 DNA is TGTGCCAGCAGTTCCCGGGGCGGGGGCGCAGATACGCAGTATTTT.

This clone came up a few times. V and J are TRBV10-2 and TRBJ2-1; 7 bases match TRBD1. The CDR3 is 15 residues long. J gave up 3 bases and V 4 bases, and 6 bases lay outside the gene matches. Germline V CDR1 and CDR2: WSHSY, SAAADI. The CDR3 nucleotides read TGCGCCAGCAGTGGAGACAGGGACATCTACAATGAGCAGTTCTTC. It encodes CASSGDRDIYNEQFF.

This clone appeared once. The gene calls are TRBV9 and TRBJ1-2; D possibly corresponds to TRBD1 (6 bases). This CDR3 is built from 14 residues. Germline V gene sequence: CDR1 SGDLS, CDR2 YYNGEE. V was pared by 0 bases and J by 8 bases, with 14 bases between. The CDR3 DNA sequence: TGTGCCAGCAGCGTAGGATCCAGGGGTGGAGGCTACACCTTC. This codes for CASSVGSRGGGYTF.